Described below is a single T cell receptor (beta chain) sequence and its context. Its specificity is not known. Measured with immunoSEQ multiplex PCR; TCRdb has only the in-frame clones, and not every one. The sample yields approximately 60,000 clones, roughly 84% seen once. The CDR3 has 12 residues. Trimming removed 6 bases from V and 4 bases from J, with 10 bases in between. Germline CDR1 reads SNHLY; CDR2 reads FYNNEI. This sample was taken from a study of OX40 agonist ivuxolimab in advanced cancers. Study-wide results and limits: Nonresponders included some who also had low normalized T-cell clonal expansion.

This clonotype originated in an adult with an advanced solid tumor such as melanoma, head and neck, liver or kidney cancer. The V call is TRBV2, the J call TRBJ2-7; D is unclear. The sequenced sample was CD4+ or CD8+ T cells sorted from blood, obtained in a trial of the OX40 agonist ivuxolimab. DNA of the CDR3: TGTGCCAGCAGCTCTCAGGATTACGAGCAGTACTTC. This translates into CASSSQDYEQYF.